This T cell receptor beta chain was observed in a study of blood T cells in healthy people across ages. Primed by a sample-barcoded 5' primer and a J-beta primer mix, a second PCR proceeded for about 7 to 12 cycles. Using its own MiXCR run on the 5' RACE reads, TCRdb lists one record per CDR3 protein. The sample contains 1.5 million to 2 million distinct CDR3 sequences, 40% to 55% of which appear only once. The table lists this clonotype with a few counts. Germline CDR1 and CDR2: MNHNS and SASEGT. Trimming took 4 bases from V and 2 from J, leaving 8 bases between them. The CDR3 length is 13 residues. This receptor was taken from a woman aged 40 to 49 in good health. Sequenced sample: blood. The V call is TRBV6-1, the J call TRBJ1-2, with unresolved D. The CDR3 sequence is CASSVERNYGYTF. The CDR3 coding sequence is TGTGCCAGCAGTGTGGAGAGAAACTATGGCTACACCTTC.